One sample yielded the 31 T cell receptor beta chains listed below, sequenced in a study of glioma-infiltrating T cells after dendritic cell vaccination. Data came from immunoSEQ multiplex PCR; TCRdb stores just in-frame clones and leaves some out. The data hold approximately 36,000 clones, with around four fifths observed a single time. The source material was blood, sampled before dendritic cell vaccination. All receptors come from a human donor with glioblastoma.

The chain is built from TRBV10-3 and TRBJ2-1, with unresolved D. Trimming pared 9 bases from V and 0 bases from J, leaving 15 bases between. In germline, CDR1 is ENHRY, CDR2 SYGVKD. CDR3 length: 15 amino acids. The CDR3 protein is CAIDTEKSSYNEQFF. The CDR3 coding sequence is TGTGCCATAGACACAGAGAAAAGCTCCTACAATGAGCAGTTCTTC.

The chain employs TRBV9 and TRBJ1-1, with a tentative D call TRBD1 (6 bases). Germline values: CDR1 SGDLS, CDR2 YYNGEE. The V and J ends lost 2 bases and 1 base respectively, with 18 bases between them. The CDR3 contains 17 residues. The CDR3 DNA is TGTGCCAGCAGCGTGGGAGTTATTGGGGGCCCGAACACTGAAGCTTTCTTT. The encoded protein is CASSVGVIGGPNTEAFF. Drawing the rest from reference TRBV9 and TRBJ1-1, the complete variable domain is DSGVTQTPKHLITATGQRVTLRCSPRSGDLSVYWYQQSLDQGLQFLIQYYNGEERAKGNILERFSAQQFPDLHSELNLSSLELGDSALYFCASSVGVIGGPNTEAFFGQGTRLTVV.

This rearrangement joins TRBV27 to TRBJ2-5; no firm D call. The CDR3 is 13 residues long. The germline CDR1 and CDR2 sequences are MNHEY and SMNVEV (reference sequence). Trimming removed 3 bases at V and 5 bases at J, with 10 bases between. The CDR3 here is CASSFFPGETQYF. CDR3 DNA sequence: TGTGCCAGCAGTTTTTTCCCCGGGGAGACCCAGTACTTC.

The CDR3 sequence: CASSELAGNYEQYF. DNA of the CDR3: TGCGCCAGCAGTGAACTAGCGGGAAATTACGAGCAGTACTTC. The chain links TRBV10-2 to TRBJ2-5; 10 bases line up with TRBD2. The DNA end is a closer match to TRBJ2-7, so the J assignment may be wrong. The CDR3 is made up of 14 amino acids. Germline V gives CDR1 WSHSY, CDR2 SAAADI.

The chain couples TRBV19 to TRBJ1-4; D gene ambiguous. Germline lookup yields CDR1 LNHDA and CDR2 SQIVND (reference sequence). With 6 bases removed from V and 2 bases from J, the gap between germline ends came to 16 bases. The CDR3 extends over 16 amino acids. The CDR3 sequence: CASSVVSPVTNEKLFF. DNA of the CDR3: TGTGCCAGTAGCGTTGTCTCCCCAGTCACTAATGAAAAACTGTTTTTT.

The chain recombines TRBV2 with TRBJ2-3; 10 nucleotides line up with TRBD1. Germline V gives CDR1 SNHLY, CDR2 FYNNEI. Unmatched junction bases numbered 8, after V lost 7 bases and J lost 7 bases. This CDR3 is 14 amino acids long. This CDR3 is CASISGTGDYTQYF. As DNA, the CDR3 is TGTGCCAGCATCTCCGGGACAGGGGATTATACGCAGTATTTT.

This rearrangement joins TRBV4-3 to TRBJ1-2; TRBD1 aligns across 7 bases. CDR1 LGHNA and CDR2 YSLEER come from the germline V gene. After removal of 0 bases from V and 6 bases from J, the junction contained 7 bases not matched to a gene. The CDR3 runs to 15 residues. For the CDR3, the DNA is TGCGCCAGCAGCCAAGAGTGGAGGGGGCGCGATGGCTACACCTTC. Encoded protein: CASSQEWRGRDGYTF.

The chain combines TRBV7-3 with TRBJ2-3; the match to TRBD1 covers 7 bases. The CDR3 is 15 residues long. The ends lost 2 bases at V and 3 bases at J; junction bases unmatched: 5. Germline V gene lookup returns CDR1 SGHTA and CDR2 FQGTGA. The CDR3 DNA reads TGTGCCAGCAGCTTACAGACAGGGCGAACAGATACGCAGTATTTT. Amino acids: CASSLQTGRTDTQYF.

This clone was seen once. The rearrangement joins TRBV10-1 to TRBJ2-5, with 9 bases aligning to TRBD2. TRBJ2-7 matches the DNA end more closely, so the J call is doubtful. The CDR3 spans 16 residues. Looked up from germline, CDR1 is WNHNN and CDR2 is SYGVQD (reference sequence). CDR3 sequence reads: CASSESASGESYEQYF. The CDR3 DNA sequence: TGCGCCAGCAGTGAGTCGGCTAGCGGGGAGTCCTACGAGCAGTACTTC.

This clone was counted once. This chain links TRBV5-1 with TRBJ2-1, with 8 bases lining up with TRBD1. CDR3 length: 12 amino acids. V lost 5 bases and J lost 10; bases outside the gene matches: 5. Germline loops: CDR1 SGHRS, CDR2 YFSETQ. CDR3 bases: TGCGCCAGCAGGACAGGGGACGTCGAGCAGTTCTTC. Translation gives CASRTGDVEQFF.

The CDR3 DNA reads TGTGCCATCAGTGAGTCGAGACAGGAAGCTTTCTTT. This codes for CAISESRQEAFF. The J gene is TRBJ1-1, the V gene TRBV10-3, with D possibly matching TRBD1 (5 bases). V was cut by 0 bases and J by 8 bases, with 7 bases left in between. Germline-derived CDR1 and CDR2 are ENHRY and SYGVKD. CDR3 size: 12 residues.

CDR3 sequence (DNA): TGTGCCAGCAGCGTAGTAACTAGCGGGGTTGGCACCGGGGAGCTGTTTTTT. The encoded protein is CASSVVTSGVGTGELFF. The chain carries TRBV9 and TRBJ2-2, with TRBD2 matching over 10 bases. V gave up 0 bases and J gave up 4 bases; unmatched junction bases: 6. The CDR3 is 17 residues long. Germline V CDR1 and CDR2: SGDLS, YYNGEE.

The chain joins TRBV29-1 to TRBJ1-2; D ambiguous. Trimming removed 1 base at V and 5 bases at J, with 14 bases between. Germline CDR1 and CDR2: SQVTM and ANQGSEA. The CDR3 is 14 residues long. Here the CDR3 reads CSVEATRERYGYTF. The CDR3 DNA sequence: TGCAGCGTTGAAGCTACGCGAGAGAGGTATGGCTACACCTTC.

This clone has just a few counts. The DNA for the CDR3 is TGTGCCAGTAGTGCGAGACAGGGAACGGGGGCTGGGGCCAACGTCCTGACTTTC. Translating gives CASSARQGTGAGANVLTF. The chain carries TRBV19 and TRBJ2-6; D might be TRBD1 (7 bases). The CDR3 spans 18 residues. In germline, CDR1 is LNHDA, CDR2 SQIVND (reference sequence). With 5 bases removed from V and 2 bases from J, the gap between germline ends came to 19 bases.

This clone was observed once. The CDR3 spells CAWSLLTGSNQPQHF. The CDR3 DNA sequence: TGTGCCTGGAGCCTCCTGACGGGTAGCAATCAGCCCCAGCATTTT. This chain joins TRBV30 and TRBJ1-5; D remains ambiguous. The germline CDR1 and CDR2 sequences are GTSNPN and SVGIG (reference sequence). This CDR3 comprises 15 residues. V lost 3 bases and J lost 0, with 12 bases in between.

The chain links TRBV12-5 to TRBJ2-1; tentatively, D is TRBD2 (6 bases). Trimming stripped 3 bases from V and 5 bases from J, with 17 bases between. The CDR3 loop spans 16 amino acids. The germline V gene encodes CDR1 LGHNT and CDR2 FRNRAP. CDR3 loop: CASGFASSGYHNEQFF. CDR3 in DNA: TGTGCTAGTGGTTTCGCAAGTAGCGGATACCACAATGAGCAGTTCTTC. The full variable domain, in which reference TRBV12-5 and TRBJ2-1 provide the parts outside the CDR3, is DARVTQTPRHKVTEMGQEVTMRCQPILGHNTVFWYRQTMMQGLELLAYFRNRAPLDDSGMPKDRFSAEMPDATLATLKIQPSEPRDSAVYFCASGFASSGYHNEQFFGPGTRLTVL.

This chain links TRBV6-1 with TRBJ1-4, with D possibly being TRBD1 (5 bases). V shed 7 bases and J shed 4 bases, with 10 bases lying between them. CDR1 is MNHNS, CDR2 SASEGT, per germline. This CDR3 is 13 amino acids long. The CDR3: CASMRGINEKLFF. CDR3 DNA: TGTGCCAGCATGCGGGGGATTAATGAAAAACTGTTTTTT.

The genes are TRBV25-1 and TRBJ1-1, with 7 bases aligning to TRBD1. The CDR3 consists of 14 residues. Germline V gene data show CDR1 as MGHDK and CDR2 as SYGVNS. V was pared by 2 bases and J by 4 bases, with 4 bases of the junction left unmatched. CDR3 loop: CASSEPQGGTEAFF. CDR3 coding DNA: TGTGCCAGCAGTGAACCTCAGGGGGGCACTGAAGCTTTCTTT. The entire variable domain, with the rest obtained from reference TRBV25-1 and TRBJ1-1, is as follows: EADIYQTPRYLVIGTGKKITLECSQTMGHDKMYWYQQDPGMELHLIHYSYGVNSTEKGDLSSESTVSRIRTEHFPLTLESARPSHTSQYLCASSEPQGGTEAFFGQGTRLTVV.

This clone was counted a few times. This chain uses TRBV6-5 with TRBJ2-5; maybe TRBD2 (6 bases). This CDR3 comprises 13 residues. Germline CDR1 MNHEY, CDR2 SVGAGI. V was pared by 6 bases and J by 3 bases, with 11 bases between. The CDR3: CASRNGGEETQYF. DNA for the CDR3: TGTGCCAGCAGAAACGGCGGGGAAGAGACCCAGTACTTC.

V and J are TRBV15 and TRBJ1-6; 8 bases are shared with TRBD1. The CDR3 contains 15 residues. In germline, CDR1 is LNHNV, CDR2 YYDKDF (reference sequence). After removal of 1 base from V and 7 bases from J, the junction contained 3 bases not matched to a gene. CDR3 DNA: TGTGCCACCAGCAGAGTCAGGGGGCGAAATTCACCCCTCCACTTT. It codes for CATSRVRGRNSPLHF. The variable domain in full, with the rest retrieved from reference TRBV15 and TRBJ1-6, is DAMVIQNPRYQVTQFGKPVTLSCSQTLNHNVMYWYQQKSSQAPKLLFHYYDKDFNNEADTPDNFQSRRPNTSFCFLDIRSPGLGDTAMYLCATSRVRGRNSPLHFGNGTRLTVT.

The genes are TRBV4-2 and TRBJ1-5; D possibly corresponds to TRBD1 (5 bases). V was shortened by 3 bases and J by 3 bases, with 15 bases between the two germline ends. The CDR3 sequence is 16 residues long. Germline CDR1 LGHNA, CDR2 YNFKEQ. The CDR3 region is CASSQEWGVHNQPQHF. In DNA form, the CDR3 reads TGTGCCAGCAGCCAGGAATGGGGGGTCCACAATCAGCCCCAGCATTTT.

This chain uses TRBV29-1 with TRBJ2-7, with 8 positions matching TRBD2. J lost 2 bases, V lost 1 base, and 4 bases had no gene match. This CDR3 is 14 amino acids long. Germline loops: CDR1 SQVTM, CDR2 ANQGSEA. CDR3 protein: CSVEVAGGTYEQYF. CDR3 sequence (DNA): TGCAGCGTTGAAGTTGCGGGGGGCACCTACGAGCAGTACTTC.

This clone is a singleton in its sample. The chain couples TRBV30 to TRBJ1-1; D uncertain. This CDR3 comprises 14 residues. Germline CDR1 GTSNPN, CDR2 SVGIG (reference sequence). The V end was cut by 5 bases, the J end by 1 base, with 14 bases between. The CDR3 spells CAWERSFGNTEAFF. The CDR3 DNA sequence: TGTGCCTGGGAACGGAGCTTCGGGAACACTGAAGCTTTCTTT.

The chain recombines TRBV6-6 with TRBJ2-1; 7 bases match TRBD1. Germline V lookup: CDR1 MNHNY, CDR2 SVGAGI (reference sequence). The CDR3 is 15 amino acids. J was trimmed by 9 bases and V by 6 bases; bases with no gene match: 14. In DNA, the CDR3 is TGTGCCAGCAGGAACTCGGGACAGAGGGATAGTGAGCAGTTCTTC. Its protein is CASRNSGQRDSEQFF.

The chain is built from TRBV11-2 and TRBJ1-2; tentative D call: TRBD1 (5 bases). CDR3 length equals 16 residues. Germline CDR1 and CDR2: SGHAT and FQNNGV. V lost 4 bases and J lost 4, with 19 bases in between. DNA of the CDR3: TGTGCCAGCAGCTCCATCGGGCGGAGGGGATTCTATGGCTACACCTTC. Its protein product is CASSSIGRRGFYGYTF.

This chain connects TRBV28 to TRBJ2-7; 8 bases fit TRBD1. The CDR3 consists of 18 residues. The V gene's germline CDR1 is MDHEN and CDR2 SYDVKM. V lost 4 bases, J lost 2 bases, and 16 bases stayed unmatched. CDR3 sequence reads: CASSSPSGTGYLPYEQYF. The CDR3 coding sequence is TGTGCCAGCAGTTCGCCGTCCGGGACAGGATACTTGCCCTACGAGCAGTACTTC.

This clone was seen a few times. The rearrangement links TRBV18 to TRBJ1-6; 7 bases match TRBD1. The germline V gene encodes CDR1 KGHSH and CDR2 LQKENI. The CDR3 has 15 amino acids. J was trimmed by 11 bases and V by 6 bases; bases with no gene match: 13. The CDR3, as DNA: TGTGCCAGCTCTCGAAACCGGGACAGAGATACACCCCTCCACTTT. Translating it yields CASSRNRDRDTPLHF. Supplemented by reference TRBV18 and TRBJ1-6, the full variable domain reads NAGVMQNPRHLVRRRGQEARLRCSPMKGHSHVYWYRQLPEEGLKFMVYLQKENIIDESGMPKERFSAEFPKEGPSILRIQQVVRGDSAAYFCASSRNRDRDTPLHFGNGTRLTVT.

The CDR3 here is CAWISVQPYGYTF. The CDR3 DNA reads as TGTGCCTGGATATCAGTACAGCCCTATGGCTACACCTTC. V is TRBV30 and J is TRBJ1-2; D is uncertain. CDR1 and CDR2 from the germline V gene are GTSNPN and SVGIG (reference sequence). Deletions cut 4 bases from V and 4 bases from J, with 13 bases between. The CDR3 spans 13 residues.

The chain recombines TRBV13 with TRBJ2-7, with TRBD2 identical over 9 bases. The CDR3 runs to 16 residues. The J segment lost 0 bases and the V segment lost 4 bases, leaving 7 bases of the junction unmatched. Per the germline V gene, CDR1 is PRHDT and CDR2 is FYEKMQ (reference sequence). The CDR3 region is CASSSSGEAISYEQYF. DNA for the CDR3: TGTGCCAGCAGCTCTAGCGGGGAGGCGATCTCCTACGAGCAGTACTTC.

V gene TRBV6-1 combines with J gene TRBJ1-3; 9 bases align to TRBD1. The V segment lost 2 bases and the J segment 3 bases; nucleotides outside the gene matches: 8. CDR3 length: 17 residues. Germline V CDR1 and CDR2: MNHNS, SASEGT. Here the CDR3 DNA reads TGTGCCAGCAGTGAATGGACCGACAGGGGGGTTGGAAACACCATATATTTT. Translating it yields CASSEWTDRGVGNTIYF.

The rearrangement joins TRBV11-2 to TRBJ1-2; TRBD1 matches 9 bases. Germline V gene data show CDR1 as SGHAT and CDR2 as FQNNGV. The CDR3 length is 14 residues. The V gene end was trimmed by 2 bases and the J gene end by 5 bases; junction bases not matched to a gene: 3. The CDR3 DNA reads TGTGCCAGCAGCTTAAGTGGGACAGGGTATGGCTACACCTTC. Residues: CASSLSGTGYGYTF.